The sequence of this T cell receptor beta chain was determined in a study of shared clonotypes between healthy human individuals. Sequenced by immunoSEQ multiplex PCR; TCRdb stores in-frame clones only, minus some. The sample records roughly 890,000 clones, about 92% being singletons. CDR1 is MNHEY, CDR2 SMNVEV, per germline (reference sequence). This CDR3 region has 20 residues. The junction had 7 bases not matched to a gene; V was cut back by 2 bases and J by 0 bases. The naive CD8 fraction comprised CD45RO-negative cells positively selected for CCR7 and excluded terminally differentiated effector memory CD45RA+ cells. All donors were healthy HIV-negative adults lacking recent acute infections or vaccinations.

The chain joins TRBV27 to TRBJ2-1; 16 nucleotides align to TRBD2. This TCR derives from a man between 25 and 39 years old in good health. Sequencing was carried out using naive CD8+ T cells sorted from blood. The CDR3 sequence: CASSLPPGLAGGFSYNEQFF. In nucleotides, the CDR3 is TGTGCCAGCAGTTTACCTCCGGGACTAGCGGGAGGGTTCTCCTACAATGAGCAGTTCTTC.